The T cell receptor beta chain under discussion was sequenced for a study of blood T cell repertoires in COVID-19. About the research overall: The analysed material was cDNA or gDNA that came from T cells, B-cell-depleted T cells, or PBMCs.

Clones were sequenced by immunoSEQ multiplex PCR, and TCRdb holds only the in-frame ones, with some missing. The sample yields 150,000 to 200,000 clones, around 80% seen once. The CDR3 has 16 amino acids. Germline CDR1 reads LGHDT; CDR2 reads YNNKEL (reference sequence). Losses at the gene ends were 1 base for V and 0 bases for J; bases not matched to a gene: 5. The sample was PBMCs or T cells enriched from blood (not recorded which). This TCR derives from a man in his fifties who had recovered from COVID-19. This rearrangement joins TRBV3-1 (or the pseudogene TRBV3-2) to TRBJ1-2; TRBD1 agrees at 7 bases. CDR3 loop: CASSQVQGHTNYGYTF. The CDR3 DNA reads TGTGCCAGCAGCCAAGTACAGGGGCACACTAACTATGGCTACACCTTC.